The next 26 T cell receptor beta chains were all read from a single sample in a study of control samples from healthy donors and cancer patients (dated by TCRdb to 2018 to 2021). Library prep was done by the immunoSEQ multiplex PCR assay. TCRdb holds this immuneACCESS table with in-frame rearrangements only. Some clones are missing; in checked studies, unresolved V genes explain under half, and the rest has no known cause. The sample table shows about 54,000 clones, and 95% to 96% are seen once. The top ten clones comprise 1.5% to 2% of the sample. Input material: blood. The receptors originated from a woman aged 30 to 39 in good health.

This chain uses TRBV28 with TRBJ1-1, with unresolved D. Germline V gene sequence: CDR1 MDHEN, CDR2 SYDVKM. The CDR3 loop spans 15 amino acids. Trimming took 2 bases from V and 0 from J, leaving 10 bases between them. The CDR3 sequence: CASSLGGRMNTEAFF. The CDR3 DNA reads TGTGCCAGCAGTTTAGGCGGACGCATGAACACTGAAGCTTTCTTT.

The J gene is TRBJ2-2, the V gene TRBV7-2, with 10 bases identical to TRBD2. The CDR3 is 15 amino acids. The V gene end was trimmed by 5 bases and the J gene end by 4 bases; junction bases not matched to a gene: 4. Germline assignment: CDR1 SGHTA and CDR2 FQGNSA. CDR3 loop: CASSVPSGSTGELFF. The CDR3 nucleotides read TGTGCCAGCAGCGTCCCTAGCGGGAGCACCGGGGAGCTGTTTTTT. Drawing the rest from reference TRBV7-2 and TRBJ2-2, the complete variable domain is GAGVSQSPSNKVTEKGKDVELRCDPISGHTALYWYRQSLGQGLEFLIYFQGNSAPDKSGLPSDRFSAERTGGSVSTLTIQRTQQEDSAVYLCASSVPSGSTGELFFGEGSRLTVL.

J is TRBJ2-2 and V is TRBV27, with 11 nucleotides matching TRBD2. Germline CDR1 MNHEY, CDR2 SMNVEV (reference sequence). This CDR3 contains 16 residues. Germline trimming cut 5 bases from V and 5 bases from J; bases unmatched to any gene: 7. The CDR3 here is CASSLPLAGATGELFF. Here the CDR3 DNA reads TGTGCCAGCAGTCTACCACTAGCGGGAGCGACCGGGGAGCTGTTTTTT.

The genes are TRBV10-3 and TRBJ1-3; no reliable D call. V was trimmed by 6 bases and J by 4 bases, leaving 7 bases between them. The CDR3 contains 12 residues. Germline values: CDR1 ENHRY, CDR2 SYGVKD. CDR3 in DNA: TGTGCCATCAGCCCCGACGGAAACACCATATATTTT. This gives the protein CAISPDGNTIYF.

Regarding this clone: At one boundary the junction diverges from the germline segment, which might be a read error. V usage is TRBV7-7 and J usage is TRBJ2-6, with D uncertain. Germline V gene data show CDR1 as SSHAT and CDR2 as FNYEAQ (reference sequence). There are 13 residues in the CDR3. CDR3 region: CASSKSGANVLTF. The CDR3 DNA reads TGTGCTAGCAGCAAGTCTGGGGCCAACGTCCTGACTTTC.

V usage is TRBV27 and J usage is TRBJ1-1; D is ambiguous. CDR1 is MNHEY and CDR2 is SMNVEV in the germline V gene (reference sequence). Deletions cut 0 bases from V and 1 base from J, with 9 bases between. The CDR3 has 15 amino acids. This chain's CDR3 is CASSLSVWGNTEAFF. CDR3 nucleotide sequence: TGTGCCAGCAGTTTATCCGTGTGGGGGAACACTGAAGCTTTCTTT.

This clone has just one count. The V gene is TRBV28, the J gene TRBJ1-6, with 12 bases fitting TRBD1. This CDR3 has 16 amino acids. The V gene end was trimmed by 6 bases and the J gene end by 9 bases; junction bases not matched to a gene: 9. Germline V lookup: CDR1 MDHEN, CDR2 SYDVKM. CDR3 loop: CASSQGGTGGTSPLHF. The CDR3 nucleotides are TGTGCCAGCAGCCAAGGGGGGACAGGGGGCACTTCACCCCTCCACTTT.

This sequence joins TRBV18 and TRBJ2-3; no clear D. Germline-derived CDR1 and CDR2 are KGHSH and LQKENI. The V and J ends lost 3 bases and 14 bases respectively, with 12 bases between them. The CDR3 runs 11 residues. As DNA, the CDR3 is TGTGCCAGCTCACCGGGCCCCGAGGCGTATTTT. It encodes CASSPGPEAYF.

The V gene is TRBV18, the J gene TRBJ1-4, with 8 bases lining up with TRBD1. The V and J ends lost 5 bases and 10 bases, in that order; junction bases with no gene match: 3. The CDR3 sequence is 12 residues long. Germline V lookup: CDR1 KGHSH, CDR2 LQKENI. The CDR3 DNA is TGTGCCAGCTCAGACAGGGGAGGAAAACTGTTTTTT. Translating it yields CASSDRGGKLFF. The whole variable domain, remainder taken from reference TRBV18 and TRBJ1-4, is NAGVMQNPRHLVRRRGQEARLRCSPMKGHSHVYWYRQLPEEGLKFMVYLQKENIIDESGMPKERFSAEFPKEGPSILRIQQVVRGDSAAYFCASSDRGGKLFFGSGTQLSVL.

CDR3: CASSLVVQPNTGELFF. In DNA form, the CDR3 reads TGCGCCAGCAGCTTGGTAGTACAGCCTAACACCGGGGAGCTGTTTTTT. The chain has TRBV5-1 and TRBJ2-2; no clear D. V lost 0 bases and J lost 2, with 11 bases in between. This CDR3 has 16 residues. Germline assignment: CDR1 SGHRS and CDR2 YFSETQ.

V gene TRBV15 combines with J gene TRBJ2-1, with 8 bases aligning to TRBD1. The ends lost 8 bases at V and 3 bases at J; junction bases unmatched: 9. CDR3 length: 15 residues. CDR1 LNHNV and CDR2 YYDKDF come from the germline V gene (reference sequence). The CDR3 loop reads CATGTDRGNYNEQFF. The CDR3 bases are TGTGCCACCGGTACTGACAGGGGTAACTACAATGAGCAGTTCTTC.

This clone was detected a few times. V is TRBV25-1 and J is TRBJ2-5; no definite D call. Germline loops: CDR1 MGHDK, CDR2 SYGVNS. The CDR3 has 14 amino acids. V was clipped by 3 bases and J by 1 base, with 9 bases between them. The CDR3 reads CASSDGTGQETQYF. In nucleotides, the CDR3 is TGTGCCAGCAGTGATGGCACGGGCCAAGAGACCCAGTACTTC.

The rearrangement links TRBV5-1 to TRBJ2-1, with D uncertain. The CDR3 totals 13 residues. Germline V lookup: CDR1 SGHRS, CDR2 YFSETQ. Trimming took 0 bases from V and 9 from J, leaving 10 bases between them. Here the CDR3 reads CASSLVGNSEQFF. The CDR3 DNA reads TGCGCCAGCAGCTTGGTGGGGAACAGTGAGCAGTTCTTC.

The chain employs TRBV19 and TRBJ2-2; possible D gene TRBD1, 5 bases. CDR1 is LNHDA, CDR2 SQIVND, per germline (reference sequence). V lost 6 bases and J lost 4, with 9 bases in between. The CDR3 consists of 13 residues. The CDR3 region is CASRDKSTGELFF. CDR3 nucleotide sequence: TGTGCCAGTAGGGACAAGTCCACCGGGGAGCTGTTTTTT.

The V and J genes are TRBV4-1 and TRBJ2-3; maybe TRBD2 (5 bases). In germline, CDR1 is MGHRA, CDR2 YSYEKL. The V end was cut by 10 bases, the J end by 0 bases, with 17 bases between. The CDR3 sequence is 15 residues long. The CDR3 DNA follows: TGCGCCACCGTGGATCTAGCTGCTAGCACAGATACGCAGTATTTT. Translation: CATVDLAASTDTQYF.

This clone has a single count. This chain joins TRBV10-3 and TRBJ2-5; no reliable D call. V lost 0 bases to trimming and J lost 1 base, with 6 bases between them. Germline CDR1 and CDR2: ENHRY and SYGVKD. The CDR3 has 14 amino acids. This chain's CDR3 is CAISESSSQETQYF. CDR3 in DNA: TGTGCCATCAGTGAGTCGAGTTCCCAAGAGACCCAGTACTTC.

The V call is TRBV27, the J call TRBJ2-2, with D perhaps given as TRBD1 or TRBD2 (5 bases each). Trimming stripped 6 bases from V and 9 bases from J, with 14 bases between. The germline V gene has CDR1 MNHEY and CDR2 SMNVEV (reference sequence). The CDR3 is made up of 13 amino acids. CDR3 in DNA: TGTGCCAGCAGCTTGGGACCACCCCGGGAGCTGTTTTTT. Amino acids: CASSLGPPRELFF.

This clone appeared a single time. The chain has TRBV25-1 and TRBJ2-7; D is ambiguous. V lost 5 bases and J lost 7, with 24 bases in between. This CDR3 is built from 16 residues. Germline V CDR1 and CDR2: MGHDK, SYGVNS. The CDR3 is CASSQPLSQAPDEQYF. For the CDR3, the DNA is TGTGCCAGCAGTCAACCCTTGTCTCAGGCCCCAGATGAGCAGTACTTC.

The CDR3 sequence: CASSKAGERAQYF. In DNA, the CDR3 is TGTGCCAGCAGCAAAGCGGGGGAAAGAGCGCAGTATTTT. V and J are TRBV21-1 and TRBJ2-3. TRBV21-1 is designated a pseudogene. This CDR3 has 13 amino acids.

This clone occurred once. The chain links TRBV27 to TRBJ2-1; TRBD1 or TRBD2 may be the D gene (5 bases each). V lost 5 bases to trimming and J lost 3 bases, with 14 bases between them. This CDR3 spans 15 amino acids. In germline, CDR1 is MNHEY, CDR2 SMNVEV (reference sequence). CDR3 in DNA: TGTGCCAGCAGTCTACCGGGTGGGGGCTACAATGAGCAGTTCTTC. Its translation is CASSLPGGGYNEQFF.

V is TRBV19 and J is TRBJ1-4; TRBD1 agrees at 11 bases. From germline, CDR1 is LNHDA and CDR2 SQIVND (reference sequence). After removal of 4 bases from V and 5 bases from J, the junction contained 3 bases not matched to a gene. The CDR3 has 15 residues. DNA of the CDR3: TGTGCCAGTAGTACCGGGACAGGGGGGAATGAAAAACTGTTTTTT. This translates into CASSTGTGGNEKLFF.

This rearrangement joins TRBV10-1 to TRBJ1-1; D ambiguous. Germline-derived CDR1 and CDR2 are WNHNN and SYGVQD (reference sequence). The V gene lost 6 bases and the J gene lost 0 bases, with 11 bases spanning the gap. The CDR3 sequence is 14 residues long. CDR3 sequence: CASRFRIMNTEAFF. The CDR3 DNA sequence: TGCGCCAGCAGGTTTAGGATTATGAACACTGAAGCTTTCTTT.

This chain links TRBV4-1 with TRBJ2-7, with D perhaps given as TRBD1 or TRBD2 (5 bases each). The V gene's germline CDR1 is MGHRA and CDR2 YSYEKL. V gave up 0 bases and J gave up 0 bases, with 12 bases separating them. CDR3 length: 16 amino acids. The CDR3 region has the DNA TGCGCCAGCAGCCAAGAATCGGGACGGAGCTCCTACGAGCAGTACTTC. Amino acids: CASSQESGRSSYEQYF.

The CDR3 protein is CASSPQTDSGNTIYF. The CDR3, as DNA: TGTGCCAGCAGCCCCCAGACAGACTCTGGAAACACCATATATTTT. V gene TRBV9 combines with J gene TRBJ1-3, with TRBD1 as a possible D gene (5 bases). The germline V and J ends were trimmed by 4 bases and 0 bases, with 11 bases remaining between them. The CDR3 is 15 amino acids. Per germline, CDR1 SGDLS and CDR2 YYNGEE.

V gene TRBV5-5 combines with J gene TRBJ2-7, with D possibly TRBD1 on 6 matching bases. Germline lookup yields CDR1 SGHKS and CDR2 YYEKEE (reference sequence). This CDR3 has 12 amino acids. V lost 4 bases and J 3 bases, leaving 8 bases between the germline ends. The CDR3 nucleotides are TGTGCCAGCAGCGTGGACAGCTACGAGCAGTACTTC. Its translation: CASSVDSYEQYF. The variable domain in full, with the rest retrieved from reference TRBV5-5 and TRBJ2-7, is DAGVTQSPTHLIKTRGQQVTLRCSPISGHKSVSWYQQVLGQGPQFIFQYYEKEERGRGNFPDRFSARQFPNYSSELNVNALLLGDSALYLCASSVDSYEQYFGPGTRLTVT.

The gene calls are TRBV20-1 and TRBJ1-4; unclear D gene. CDR3 length: 11 residues. Per the germline V gene, CDR1 is DFQATT and CDR2 is SNEGSKA (reference sequence). The V and J ends lost 2 bases and 13 bases respectively, with 11 bases between them. The CDR3 region is CSARQQWGLFF. The DNA for the CDR3 is TGCAGTGCTAGACAACAGTGGGGACTGTTTTTT.